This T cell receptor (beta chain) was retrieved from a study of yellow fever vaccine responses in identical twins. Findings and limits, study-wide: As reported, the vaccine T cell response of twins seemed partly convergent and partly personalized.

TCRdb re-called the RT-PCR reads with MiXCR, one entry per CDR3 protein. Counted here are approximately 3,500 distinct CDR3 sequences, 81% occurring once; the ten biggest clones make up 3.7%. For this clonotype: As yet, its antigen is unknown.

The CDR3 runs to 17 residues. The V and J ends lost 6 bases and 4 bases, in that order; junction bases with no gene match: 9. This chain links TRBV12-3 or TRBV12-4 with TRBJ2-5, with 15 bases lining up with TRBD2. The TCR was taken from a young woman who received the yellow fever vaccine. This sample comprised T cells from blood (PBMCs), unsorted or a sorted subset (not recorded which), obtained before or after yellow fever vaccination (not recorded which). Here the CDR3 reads CASSPGLAGGRAETQYF. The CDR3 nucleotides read TGTGCCAGCAGCCCGGGACTAGCGGGGGGAAGAGCAGAGACCCAGTACTTC.